This is a list of T cell receptor beta chains from one sample in a study of T cells expressing NK-cell markers. TCRdb re-called the 5' RACE reads and gives one entry per CDR3 protein, without DNA. The sample table includes some 110,000 distinct CDR3 sequences. Sequenced input: blood T cells: a sorted CD56 or NKG2C T cell subset, CD4+ or CD8+ T cells, or bulk PBMC T cells (not recorded which). Source of these receptors: a woman aged 18-69 years in good health. The CDR3 runs from the conserved cysteine through the conserved F or W. Fields, in order: CDR3 protein, J gene, V gene.

CDR3aa: CASADLGREGPSYYEQYF
j_gene: TRBJ2-7
v_gene: TRBV27

CDR3aa: CASSPQMAGRTEKLFF
j_gene: TRBJ1-4
v_gene: TRBV11-2

CDR3aa: CASIWTGGIYNEQFF
j_gene: TRBJ2-1
v_gene: TRBV7-8

CDR3aa: CASSLVAGGNEQFF
j_gene: TRBJ2-1
v_gene: TRBV7-8

CDR3aa: CASTYGQKSNQPQHF
j_gene: TRBJ1-5
v_gene: TRBV6-2/TRBV6-3

CDR3aa: CASSPKGRNEQYF
j_gene: TRBJ2-7
v_gene: TRBV7-3

CDR3aa: CSAREGGLAGWSSYNEQFF
j_gene: TRBJ2-1
v_gene: TRBV20-1

CDR3aa: CSVEPRMTDTQYF
j_gene: TRBJ2-3
v_gene: TRBV29-1

CDR3aa: CAWDTSSSEQYF
j_gene: TRBJ2-7
v_gene: TRBV30

CDR3aa: CASSLSSTGELFF
j_gene: TRBJ2-2
v_gene: TRBV7-9

CDR3aa: CASSFGITPGGELFF
j_gene: TRBJ2-2
v_gene: TRBV5-4

CDR3aa: CASSNRDRGTYEQYF
j_gene: TRBJ2-7
v_gene: TRBV18

CDR3aa: CASSEPGLAGGYEQFF
j_gene: TRBJ2-1
v_gene: TRBV10-1

CDR3aa: CASGEAKNIQYF
j_gene: TRBJ2-4
v_gene: TRBV27

CDR3aa: CATSGPGTGELFF
j_gene: TRBJ2-2
v_gene: TRBV24-1

CDR3aa: CATSRETVYGYTF
j_gene: TRBJ1-2
v_gene: TRBV15

CDR3aa: CASSPRGGPDTQYF
j_gene: TRBJ2-3
v_gene: TRBV12-3/TRBV12-4

CDR3aa: CASSYSGSEYNEQFF
j_gene: TRBJ2-1
v_gene: TRBV6-5

CDR3aa: CASSYLAGANEQFF
j_gene: TRBJ2-1
v_gene: TRBV7-9

CDR3aa: CASSYFPTDYNSPLHF
j_gene: TRBJ1-6
v_gene: TRBV6-5

CDR3aa: CASSPWDRADTQYF
j_gene: TRBJ2-3
v_gene: TRBV7-9

CDR3aa: CAISTGGNFGYGYTF
j_gene: TRBJ1-2
v_gene: TRBV10-3

CDR3aa: CASSLSGGYNEQFF
j_gene: TRBJ2-1
v_gene: TRBV19

CDR3aa: CASSTTSGNENEQFF
j_gene: TRBJ2-1
v_gene: TRBV7-2

CDR3aa: CASSVSTGSGYTF
j_gene: TRBJ1-2
v_gene: TRBV12-3/TRBV12-4

CDR3aa: CASSYPSAGKYPYEQYF
j_gene: TRBJ2-7
v_gene: TRBV6-2/TRBV6-3

CDR3aa: CASSPWTGPTGELFF
j_gene: TRBJ2-2
v_gene: TRBV9

CDR3aa: CAWSPLAGELFF
j_gene: TRBJ2-2
v_gene: TRBV30

CDR3aa: CASAGLAGSGELFF
j_gene: TRBJ2-2
v_gene: TRBV9

CDR3aa: CASSVGGGAYNEQFF
j_gene: TRBJ2-1
v_gene: TRBV9

CDR3aa: CASSQEDYYNEQFF
j_gene: TRBJ2-1
v_gene: TRBV14

CDR3aa: CASSLALAGVFGEQFF
j_gene: TRBJ2-1
v_gene: TRBV12-3/TRBV12-4

CDR3aa: CSVWPPGQGHTEAFF
j_gene: TRBJ1-1
v_gene: TRBV29-1

CDR3aa: CASSWGGGDNSPLHF
j_gene: TRBJ1-6
v_gene: TRBV27

CDR3aa: CASSPDTDTQYF
j_gene: TRBJ2-3
v_gene: TRBV7-9

CDR3aa: CASSLASGGLGGEQFF
j_gene: TRBJ2-1
v_gene: TRBV7-8

CDR3aa: CASTSTWADTGELFF
j_gene: TRBJ2-2
v_gene: TRBV27

CDR3aa: CASSSIQREAYNEQFF
j_gene: TRBJ2-1
v_gene: TRBV7-6

CDR3aa: CASSGSGGSDTQYF
j_gene: TRBJ2-3
v_gene: TRBV7-8

CDR3aa: CASSHAGGENEQFF
j_gene: TRBJ2-1
v_gene: TRBV3-1

CDR3aa: CASSTGSPLHF
j_gene: TRBJ1-6
v_gene: TRBV12-3/TRBV12-4

CDR3aa: CASLPHSRTGEKLFF
j_gene: TRBJ1-4
v_gene: TRBV19

CDR3aa: CASSREGSADTQYF
j_gene: TRBJ2-3
v_gene: TRBV6-4

CDR3aa: CASRAGGGNQPQHF
j_gene: TRBJ1-5
v_gene: TRBV5-5

CDR3aa: CASSQAVGETQYF
j_gene: TRBJ2-5
v_gene: TRBV4-3

CDR3aa: CASSLGLLFTGTPYNEQFF
j_gene: TRBJ2-1
v_gene: TRBV5-4

CDR3aa: CAIQGDRSYEQYF
j_gene: TRBJ2-7
v_gene: TRBV10-3

CDR3aa: CASSLPGAVGELFF
j_gene: TRBJ2-2
v_gene: TRBV13

CDR3aa: CASSTRLAADLTDTQYF
j_gene: TRBJ2-3
v_gene: TRBV19

CDR3aa: CSVPGPSYNEQFF
j_gene: TRBJ2-1
v_gene: TRBV29-1

CDR3aa: CASSRAGTGGYEQYF
j_gene: TRBJ2-7
v_gene: TRBV11-3

CDR3aa: CASSDSGQGNSPLHF
j_gene: TRBJ1-6
v_gene: TRBV25-1

CDR3aa: CASSGPSEREFYSEQFF
j_gene: TRBJ2-1
v_gene: TRBV7-9

CDR3aa: CSVETGVHEKLFF
j_gene: TRBJ1-4
v_gene: TRBV29-1

CDR3aa: CASSLTGLLTGELFF
j_gene: TRBJ2-2
v_gene: TRBV27